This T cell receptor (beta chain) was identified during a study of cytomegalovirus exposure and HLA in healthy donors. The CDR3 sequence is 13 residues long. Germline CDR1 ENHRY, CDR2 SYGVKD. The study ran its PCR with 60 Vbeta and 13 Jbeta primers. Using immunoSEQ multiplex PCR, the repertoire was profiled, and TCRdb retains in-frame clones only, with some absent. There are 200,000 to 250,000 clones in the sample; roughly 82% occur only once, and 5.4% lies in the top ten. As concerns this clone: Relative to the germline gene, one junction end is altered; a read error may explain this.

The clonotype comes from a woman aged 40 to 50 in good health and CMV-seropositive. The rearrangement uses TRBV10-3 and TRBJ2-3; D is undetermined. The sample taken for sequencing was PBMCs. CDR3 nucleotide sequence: TGTGCCGTCAGTGAGTCCCCTGAGGATACGCAGTATTTT. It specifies CAVSESPEDTQYF.